The sequence of this T cell receptor beta chain was determined in a study of CD8 T cells in ankylosing spondylitis. Germline-derived CDR1 and CDR2 are SGHTA and FQGNSA. CDR3 length: 16 amino acids. The germline V and J ends were trimmed by 5 bases and 0 bases, with 14 bases remaining between them. This clonotype was observed many times. In TCRdb, the 5' RACE reads were re-called with MiXCR into one record per CDR3 protein. The sample has about 92,000 distinct CDR3 sequences, 8.8% seen once. Sequenced material: blood, either unsorted or a sorted T cell fraction (not recorded which). The V and J genes are TRBV7-2 and TRBJ1-3; a weak D match, TRBD1 (6 bases). This TCR derives from a male donor with ankylosing spondylitis or in good health (not recorded which). In DNA form, the CDR3 reads TGTGCCAGCAGCCCGCTCGGGGGGCTCTCTGGAAACACCATATATTTT. Its protein product is CASSPLGGLSGNTIYF.